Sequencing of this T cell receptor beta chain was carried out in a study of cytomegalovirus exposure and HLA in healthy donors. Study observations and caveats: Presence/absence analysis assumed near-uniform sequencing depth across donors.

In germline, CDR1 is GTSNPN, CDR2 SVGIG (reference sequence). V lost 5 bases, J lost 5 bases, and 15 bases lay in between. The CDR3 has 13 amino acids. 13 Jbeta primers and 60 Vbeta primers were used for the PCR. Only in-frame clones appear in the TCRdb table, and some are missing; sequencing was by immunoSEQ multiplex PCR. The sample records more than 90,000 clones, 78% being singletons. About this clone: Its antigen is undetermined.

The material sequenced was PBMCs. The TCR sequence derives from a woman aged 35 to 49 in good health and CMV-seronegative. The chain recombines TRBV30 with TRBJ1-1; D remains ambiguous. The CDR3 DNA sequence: TGTGCCTGGTCGGGATCTACTTGGACTGAAGCTTTCTTT. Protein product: CAWSGSTWTEAFF.